These 21 T cell receptor beta chains originate from one sample sequenced in a study of neoadjuvant anti-PD-1 for oral cavity cancer. Assay: immunoSEQ multiplex PCR; the TCRdb copy retains only in-frame clones and omits some. Among over 30,000 clones listed, about 87% were seen once. Sequenced here: PBMCs, sampled before nivolumab (anti-PD-1) treatment. Every receptor here comes from a person aged 35 to 85 with oral cavity squamous cell carcinoma.

The chain links TRBV19 to TRBJ2-1, with 9 bases identical to TRBD1. Germline lookup yields CDR1 LNHDA and CDR2 SQIVND (reference sequence). V was clipped by 9 bases and J by 4 bases; unmatched bases: 4. The CDR3 is 13 amino acids. The CDR3 spells CASRDRDYNEQFF. For the CDR3, the DNA is TGTGCCAGCCGGGACAGGGATTACAATGAGCAGTTCTTC.

This clone was picked up a small number of times. This rearrangement joins TRBV6-5 to TRBJ2-4; possibly TRBD2 for D (5 bases). The CDR3 length is 15 residues. Germline V CDR1 and CDR2: MNHEY, SVGAGI. The ends were cut back, 6 bases at V and 1 base at J, with 13 bases in the middle. The CDR3 loop is CASRRAQNAKNIQYF. CDR3 nucleotides: TGTGCCAGCAGGAGGGCCCAAAACGCCAAAAACATTCAGTACTTC.

V gene TRBV7-2 combines with J gene TRBJ2-3; TRBD2 matches 13 bases. CDR3 size: 15 residues. The V gene end was trimmed by 5 bases and the J gene end by 4 bases; junction bases not matched to a gene: 3. Germline V gives CDR1 SGHTA, CDR2 FQGNSA. The CDR3 is CASSELAGGPDTQYF. The CDR3 nucleotides read TGTGCCAGCAGCGAACTAGCGGGGGGGCCAGATACGCAGTATTTT.

V usage is TRBV19 and J usage is TRBJ1-4, with TRBD1 as a possible D gene (5 bases). This CDR3 has 13 amino acids. V lost 5 bases to trimming and J lost 8 bases, with 12 bases between them. The V gene's germline CDR1 is LNHDA and CDR2 SQIVND (reference sequence). As DNA, the CDR3 is TGTGCCAGTAGTGTACAGGTTAGAGAAAAACTGTTTTTT. Translation gives CASSVQVREKLFF.

The chain joins TRBV5-6 to TRBJ1-2; TRBD1 might be the D (5 bases). CDR1 and CDR2 (germline): SGHDT, YYEEEE. Trimming removed 7 bases at V and 6 bases at J, with 13 bases between. The CDR3 runs 12 residues. CDR3 in amino acids: CASFGGAHGYTF. In nucleotides, the CDR3 is TGTGCCAGCTTTGGGGGAGCCCATGGCTACACCTTC.

The chain carries TRBV6-6 and TRBJ2-5; 9 positions match TRBD2. CDR1 and CDR2 (germline): MNHNY, SVGAGI (reference sequence). V dropped 5 bases and J dropped 1; count of bases not matched to a gene: 2. The CDR3 extends over 14 amino acids. The CDR3 protein is CASSIAGVQETQYF. The DNA for the CDR3 is TGTGCCAGCAGTATAGCGGGGGTCCAAGAGACCCAGTACTTC.

The rearrangement joins TRBV6-5 to TRBJ1-1; 7 bases fit TRBD1. From germline, CDR1 is MNHEY and CDR2 SVGAGI. The CDR3 contains 15 residues. Losses at the gene ends were 5 bases for V and 6 bases for J; bases not matched to a gene: 12. The CDR3 is CASSIEGARGSEAFF. CDR3 DNA: TGTGCCAGCAGTATTGAGGGGGCAAGAGGGTCTGAAGCTTTCTTT.

The chain couples TRBV2 to TRBJ2-3, with D hard to call. The germline gives CDR1 SNHLY, CDR2 FYNNEI. V lost 6 bases, J lost 6 bases, and 13 bases lay in between. The CDR3 is 13 residues long. The CDR3 spells CASSLPSTDTQYF. In DNA, the CDR3 is TGTGCCAGCAGCCTTCCCTCGACGGATACGCAGTATTTT. The full variable domain, completed using reference TRBV2 and TRBJ2-3, is EPEVTQTPSHQVTQMGQEVILRCVPISNHLYFYWYRQILGQKVEFLVSFYNNEISEKSEIFDDQFSVERPDGSNFTLKIRSTKLEDSAMYFCASSLPSTDTQYFGPGTRLTVL.

The rearrangement uses TRBV5-1 and TRBJ1-6, with D possibly TRBD1 on 6 matching bases. Trimming cost V 4 bases and J 7 bases, with 18 bases left between them. Germline V lookup: CDR1 SGHRS, CDR2 YFSETQ. The CDR3 extends over 16 amino acids. The CDR3 DNA is TGCGCCAGCAGCGAGGGATTGGGACATGAAAATTCACCCCTCCACTTT. Translated: CASSEGLGHENSPLHF.

The chain joins TRBV18 to TRBJ1-2; 8 nucleotides match TRBD1. Germline values: CDR1 KGHSH, CDR2 LQKENI. The CDR3 is 14 amino acids. V shed 6 bases and J 4 bases; nucleotides not matched to a gene: 7. DNA for the CDR3: TGTGCCAGCTCCTCAGCCCAGGGGGCCTATGGCTACACCTTC. Its translation is CASSSAQGAYGYTF.

V gene TRBV7-9 combines with J gene TRBJ2-5, with D perhaps assigned TRBD1 or TRBD2 (5 bases each). This CDR3 is built from 16 residues. V was cut by 6 bases and J by 2 bases, with 19 bases left in between. Germline values: CDR1 SEHNR, CDR2 FQNEAQ (reference sequence). Here the CDR3 reads CASSYGKGRRQETQYF. CDR3 DNA: TGTGCCAGCAGTTATGGGAAGGGACGCAGACAAGAGACCCAGTACTTC.

The chain uses TRBV25-1 and TRBJ1-4; unclear D gene. The V end was cut by 1 base, the J end by 1 base, with 7 bases between. This CDR3 spans 15 amino acids. The germline gives CDR1 MGHDK, CDR2 SYGVNS. DNA for the CDR3: TGTGCCAGCAGTGAATCAGCAGGAACTAATGAAAAACTGTTTTTT. Translated, it gives CASSESAGTNEKLFF.

The gene calls are TRBV29-1 and TRBJ1-1; 11 bases map to TRBD1. This CDR3 region has 15 residues. V dropped 3 bases and J dropped 4; count of bases not matched to a gene: 7. The germline CDR1 and CDR2 sequences are SQVTM and ANQGSEA. The CDR3 coding sequence is TGCAGCGTTGAGCGCGGGACAGGGGGGGGCACTGAAGCTTTCTTT. This translates into CSVERGTGGGTEAFF.

This chain connects TRBV7-2 to TRBJ2-4, with 8 bases aligning to TRBD1. The trim removed 5 bases at V and 6 bases at J, leaving 9 bases unmatched. Looked up from germline, CDR1 is SGHTA and CDR2 is FQGNSA. The CDR3 is 15 residues long. The CDR3 DNA reads as TGTGCCAGCAGCCCAAGGACAGGGTGGGGAAACATTCAGTACTTC. It is translated as CASSPRTGWGNIQYF.

The chain employs TRBV12-5 and TRBJ1-3; D remains unclear. Per the germline V gene, CDR1 is LGHNT and CDR2 is FRNRAP. V was pared by 5 bases and J by 11 bases, with 13 bases between. The CDR3 is 12 amino acids. The CDR3: CASGLSREPIYF. The CDR3 DNA reads as TGTGCTAGTGGTCTCAGTAGGGAGCCCATATATTTT.

The CDR3 nucleotides are TGTGCCAGCAGTGAGCGGGACTACTCCTCCTACAATGAGCAGTTCTTC. It is translated as CASSERDYSSYNEQFF. This chain uses TRBV2 with TRBJ2-1, with 7 nucleotides matching TRBD2. The CDR3 is made up of 16 amino acids. Per germline, CDR1 SNHLY and CDR2 FYNNEI. V shed 3 bases and J 0 bases; nucleotides not matched to a gene: 5.

The rearrangement uses TRBV11-2 and TRBJ2-5, with 8 bases lining up with TRBD2. The germline V gene encodes CDR1 SGHAT and CDR2 FQNNGV. The CDR3 contains 16 residues. The J segment lost 6 bases and the V segment lost 3 bases, leaving 12 bases of the junction unmatched. CDR3 region: CASSFVAGPLRKTQYF. CDR3 bases: TGTGCCAGCAGCTTTGTAGCGGGGCCACTCAGAAAGACCCAGTACTTC. The variable domain in full, completed from reference TRBV11-2 and TRBJ2-5, reads EAGVAQSPRYKIIEKRQSVAFWCNPISGHATLYWYQQILGQGPKLLIQFQNNGVVDDSQLPKDRFSAERLKGVDSTLKIQPAKLEDSAVYLCASSFVAGPLRKTQYFGPGTRLLVL.

The CDR3 region is CASSEAIGAGVAFF. CDR3 in DNA: TGTGCCAGCAGTGAAGCTATAGGGGCCGGGGTAGCTTTCTTT. The V call is TRBV6-1, the J call TRBJ1-1; possibly TRBD1 for D (5 bases). This CDR3 is 14 amino acids long. Germline CDR1 and CDR2: MNHNS and SASEGT. The ends were cut back, 0 bases at V and 10 bases at J, with 15 bases in the middle.

The chain uses TRBV7-8 and TRBJ2-7; D is perhaps TRBD1 (6 bases). Trimming stripped 3 bases from V and 0 bases from J, with 12 bases between. Germline CDR1 reads SGHVS; CDR2 reads FQNEAQ. The CDR3 is 15 amino acids. CDR3 protein: CASSFNTGSSYEQYF. Written as DNA, the CDR3 is TGTGCCAGCAGCTTCAATACAGGGAGCTCCTACGAGCAGTACTTC.

This chain joins TRBV19 and TRBJ1-5; D possibly corresponds to TRBD1 (5 bases). Germline V gene sequence: CDR1 LNHDA, CDR2 SQIVND (reference sequence). The CDR3 extends over 13 amino acids. The V gene lost 3 bases and the J gene lost 9 bases, with 12 bases spanning the gap. In nucleotides, the CDR3 is TGTGCCAGTAGTATTGGTGGGACCTCGCCCCAGCATTTT. It encodes CASSIGGTSPQHF.

The chain carries TRBV5-1 and TRBJ2-5, with D hard to call. Germline CDR1 and CDR2: SGHRS and YFSETQ. There are 13 residues in the CDR3. Between the trimmed V and J ends, which lost 4 bases and 5 bases, there was a span of 12 bases. Here the CDR3 reads CASSVNLGETQYF. CDR3 sequence (DNA): TGCGCCAGCAGCGTTAACTTGGGGGAGACCCAGTACTTC.